These T cell receptor beta chains were read from a single sample in a study of patients and donors after allogeneic stem cell transplantation. TCRdb reprocessed the RT-PCR reads with MiXCR, giving one entry per CDR3 protein. The data contain around 7,100 distinct CDR3 sequences, 12% of them singletons. Source material: blood, either unsorted or a sorted T cell fraction (not recorded which). These receptors all stem from a human donor who was either an allogeneic HSCT recipient or a stem cell or donor lymphocyte infusion donor (not recorded which). It is not recorded whose cells these are; they may come from a transplant donor. Both conserved end residues are part of each CDR3.

V	J	CDR3
TRBV6-5	TRBJ2-2	CASSTGAGRTGELFF
TRBV28	TRBJ2-7	CASRWDRGGQTQYF
TRBV7-6	TRBJ1-1	CASSLTRNTEAFF
TRBV11-3	TRBJ2-5	CASSLGVQATQETQYF
TRBV13	TRBJ2-7	CATQKLLGYEQYF
TRBV7-8	TRBJ1-1	CASSFGGGWAEIDEAFF
TRBV4-3	TRBJ1-2	CASSLVAGTGGYGYTF
TRBV29-1	TRBJ1-5	CSVAERNQPQHF
TRBV19	TRBJ1-1	CASSISLGTEAFF
TRBV6-2/TRBV6-3	TRBJ2-5	CASSYHRNEETQYF